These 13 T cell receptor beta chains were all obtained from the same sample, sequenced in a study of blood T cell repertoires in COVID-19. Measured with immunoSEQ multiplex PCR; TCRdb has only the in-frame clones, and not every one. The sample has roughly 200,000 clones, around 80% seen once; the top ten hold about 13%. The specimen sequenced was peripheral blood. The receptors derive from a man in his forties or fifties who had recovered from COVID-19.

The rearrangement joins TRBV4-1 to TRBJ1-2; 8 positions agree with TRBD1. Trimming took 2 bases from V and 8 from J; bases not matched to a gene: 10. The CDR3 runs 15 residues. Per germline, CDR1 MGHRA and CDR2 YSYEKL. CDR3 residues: CASSQTPGTGEGYTF. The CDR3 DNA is TGCGCCAGCAGCCAAACCCCCGGGACAGGTGAAGGCTACACCTTC.

CDR3 bases: TGTGCCAGCAGTTACGCCAGGGTGAACACTGAAGCTTTCTTT. Residues: CASSYARVNTEAFF. The V and J genes are TRBV6-5 and TRBJ1-1, with D maybe TRBD1 (5 bases). Germline CDR1 reads MNHEY; CDR2 reads SVGAGI. V gave up 2 bases and J gave up 0 bases, with 7 bases separating them. The CDR3 length is 14 residues.

This chain's CDR3 is CSARTSGEQYF. CDR3 nucleotides: TGCAGTGCAAGGACTAGCGGAGAGCAGTACTTC. The chain couples TRBV20-1 to TRBJ2-7, with 10 bases matching TRBD2. CDR3 length: 11 amino acids. The V segment lost 6 bases and the J segment 7 bases; nucleotides outside the gene matches: 3. Germline CDR1 and CDR2: DFQATT and SNEGSKA (reference sequence).

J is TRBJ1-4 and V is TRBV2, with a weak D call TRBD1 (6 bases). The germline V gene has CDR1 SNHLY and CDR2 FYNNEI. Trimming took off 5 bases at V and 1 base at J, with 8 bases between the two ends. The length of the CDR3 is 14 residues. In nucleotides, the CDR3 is TGTGCCAGCAGTAGGGGGTTAACTAATGAAAAACTGTTTTTT. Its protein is CASSRGLTNEKLFF.

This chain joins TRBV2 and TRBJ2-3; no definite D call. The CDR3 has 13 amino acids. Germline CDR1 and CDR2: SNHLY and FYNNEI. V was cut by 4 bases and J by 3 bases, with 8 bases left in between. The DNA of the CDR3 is TGTGCCAGCAGTGGAGGTATTACAGATACGCAGTATTTT. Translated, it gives CASSGGITDTQYF.

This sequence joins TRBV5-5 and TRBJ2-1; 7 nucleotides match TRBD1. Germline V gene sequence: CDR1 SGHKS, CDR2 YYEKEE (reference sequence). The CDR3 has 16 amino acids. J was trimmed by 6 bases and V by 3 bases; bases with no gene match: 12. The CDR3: CASSSPETGFGNEQFF. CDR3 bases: TGTGCCAGCAGCTCTCCCGAGACAGGGTTCGGCAATGAGCAGTTCTTC.

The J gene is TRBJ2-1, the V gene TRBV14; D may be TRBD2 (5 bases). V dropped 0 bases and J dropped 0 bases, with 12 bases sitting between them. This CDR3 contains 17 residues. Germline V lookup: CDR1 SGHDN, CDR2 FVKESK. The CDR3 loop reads CASSQDWGGSSYNEQFF. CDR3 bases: TGTGCCAGCAGCCAAGATTGGGGTGGGAGCTCCTACAATGAGCAGTTCTTC.

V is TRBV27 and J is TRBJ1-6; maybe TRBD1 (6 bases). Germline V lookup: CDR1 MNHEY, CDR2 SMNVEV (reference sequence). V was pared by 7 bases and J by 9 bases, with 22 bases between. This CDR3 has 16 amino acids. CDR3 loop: CASKPRAQGWGSPLHF. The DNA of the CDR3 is TGTGCCAGCAAACCTAGGGCTCAGGGGTGGGGTTCACCCCTCCACTTT.

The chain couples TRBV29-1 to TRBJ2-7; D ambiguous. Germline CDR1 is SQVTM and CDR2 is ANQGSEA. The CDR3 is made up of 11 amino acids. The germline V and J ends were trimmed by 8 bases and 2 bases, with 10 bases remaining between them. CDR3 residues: CSTKLAYEQYF. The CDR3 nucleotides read TGCAGCACGAAACTTGCCTACGAGCAGTACTTC.

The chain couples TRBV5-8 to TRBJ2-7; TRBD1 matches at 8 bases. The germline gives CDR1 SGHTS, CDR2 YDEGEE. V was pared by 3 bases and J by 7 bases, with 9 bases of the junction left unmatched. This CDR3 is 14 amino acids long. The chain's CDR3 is CASSWGQDFREQYF. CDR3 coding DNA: TGTGCCAGCAGCTGGGGACAGGACTTTCGTGAGCAGTACTTC. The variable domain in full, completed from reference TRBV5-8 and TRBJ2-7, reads EAGVTQSPTHLIKTRGQQATLRCSPISGHTSVYWYQQALGLGLQFLLWYDEGEERNRGNFPPRFSGRQFPNYSSELNVNALELEDSALYLCASSWGQDFREQYFGPGTRLTVT.

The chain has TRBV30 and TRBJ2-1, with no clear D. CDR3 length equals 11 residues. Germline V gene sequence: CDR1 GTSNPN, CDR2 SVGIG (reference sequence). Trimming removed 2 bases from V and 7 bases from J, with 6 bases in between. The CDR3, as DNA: TGTGCCTGGAGTCAGAATAATGAGCAGTTCTTC. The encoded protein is CAWSQNNEQFF.

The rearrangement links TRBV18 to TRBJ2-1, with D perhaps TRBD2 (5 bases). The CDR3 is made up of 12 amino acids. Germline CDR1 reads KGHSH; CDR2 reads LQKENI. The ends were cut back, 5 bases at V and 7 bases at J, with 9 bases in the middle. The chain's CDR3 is CASSAGGNEQFF. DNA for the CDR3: TGTGCCAGCTCAGCCGGCGGGAATGAGCAGTTCTTC.

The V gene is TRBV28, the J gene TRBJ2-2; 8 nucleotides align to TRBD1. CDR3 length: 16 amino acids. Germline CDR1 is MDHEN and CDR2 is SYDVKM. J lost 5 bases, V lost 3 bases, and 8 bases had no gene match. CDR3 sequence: CASSLRQGQSTGELFF. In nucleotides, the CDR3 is TGTGCCAGCAGTTTGAGACAGGGGCAATCAACCGGGGAGCTGTTTTTT. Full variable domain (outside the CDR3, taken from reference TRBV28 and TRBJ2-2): DVKVTQSSRYLVKRTGEKVFLECVQDMDHENMFWYRQDPGLGLRLIYFSYDVKMKEKGDIPEGYSVSREKKERFSLILESASTNQTSMYLCASSLRQGQSTGELFFGEGSRLTVL.